Listed below are T cell receptor beta chains from one sample, sequenced in a study of shared clonotypes between healthy human individuals. Measured with immunoSEQ multiplex PCR; TCRdb has only the in-frame clones, and not every one. The sample includes about 340,000 clones, about 73% of them seen just once. What was sequenced was memory CD4+ T cells sorted from blood. These receptors all come from a man aged 30 to 45 in good health. CDR3s leave out the opening cysteine and the closing phenylalanine or tryptophan.

TRBJ2-7 TRBV11-2 ASSSAYEQY
TRBJ2-7 TRBV10-1 ASSKGQGKSYEQY
TRBJ2-1 TRBV25-1 ASSRIAGVNEQF
TRBJ2-5 TRBV2 ASREQGARETQY
TRBJ2-1 TRBV28 ASSSAGLAERGNEQF
TRBJ2-2 TRBV9 ASRRGLYTGELF
TRBJ2-5 TRBV5-4 ASSLGGRAREETQY
TRBJ2-3 TRBV5-4 ASSGAGRNTDTQY
TRBJ2-3 TRBV28 ASSLPFPTTQY
TRBJ2-6 TRBV9 ASSMTGASSGANVLT
TRBJ1-1 TRBV28 ASDSGGKKGYLMAEAF
TRBJ1-2 TRBV6-5 ASSYRTPGQGHGYT
TRBJ2-4 TRBV10-1 ASSSQGGNIQY
TRBJ2-5 TRBV19 ASSIDLRLAGVRYQETQY
TRBJ2-1 TRBV27 ASSLEGTPSQF
- TRBV7-9 ASSPLGLPSSYEQY
TRBJ1-2 TRBV7-2 ASSLGGDRRGYT
TRBJ2-7 TRBV19 ASSNRDRAIHEQY
TRBJ2-7 TRBV6-6 ASSTGTAREQY
TRBJ2-5 TRBV9 ASSSGTGETETQY
TRBJ2-7 TRBV11-2 ASSLDPGTSIYEQY
TRBJ1-2 TRBV7-9 ATDGRADYGYT